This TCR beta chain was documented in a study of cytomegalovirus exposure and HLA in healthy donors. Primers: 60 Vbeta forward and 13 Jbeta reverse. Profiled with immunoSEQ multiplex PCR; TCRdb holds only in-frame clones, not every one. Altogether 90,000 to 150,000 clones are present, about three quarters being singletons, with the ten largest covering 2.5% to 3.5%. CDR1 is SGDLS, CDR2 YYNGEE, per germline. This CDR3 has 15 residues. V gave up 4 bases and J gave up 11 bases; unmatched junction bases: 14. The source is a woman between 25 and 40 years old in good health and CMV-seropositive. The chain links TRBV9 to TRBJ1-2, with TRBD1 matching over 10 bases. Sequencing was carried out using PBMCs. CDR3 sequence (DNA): TGTGCCAGCAGCACCCTGACAGGGGGCGCGCGCCCTTACACCTTC. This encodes CASSTLTGGARPYTF.